This TCR beta chain was sequenced in a study of cytomegalovirus exposure and HLA in healthy donors. Study-level findings and limits: Later analysis identified a missense DCLRE1C variant that was linked to TCR beta V- and J-gene trimming.

V was pared by 5 bases and J by 5 bases, with 8 bases of the junction left unmatched. The CDR3 runs to 14 residues. Germline CDR1 and CDR2: SEHNR and FQNEAQ (reference sequence). A note on this clone: What it binds is not known.

A multiplex PCR was run with 60 Vbeta primers and 13 Jbeta primers. TCRdb's copy holds only in-frame clones and misses some; the assay was immunoSEQ multiplex PCR. The table includes 150,000 or so clones, over 75% detected once. Source material: PBMCs. V usage is TRBV7-9 and J usage is TRBJ1-1; 7 nucleotides agree with TRBD1. The TCR was taken from a woman aged 45 to 65 in good health and CMV-seropositive. In DNA form, the CDR3 reads TGTGCCAGCAGCCTCGGACAGGACGGGACTGAAGCTTTCTTT. Protein product: CASSLGQDGTEAFF.